These 23 T cell receptor beta chains share one sample of origin, sequenced in a study of control samples from healthy donors and cancer patients (dated by TCRdb to the early 2020s). Libraries were built with the immunoSEQ multiplex PCR assay. TCRdb carries this immuneACCESS record with in-frame sequences only. Its versions omit some clonotypes, under half of them owing to an unresolved V gene in the studies checked, with the rest unexplained. The sample table holds approximately 60,000 clones, of which 80% to 95% were seen once. Under 0.95% of the sample is taken by the ten largest. Sequenced input: PBMCs. These receptor sequences come from a man aged 25 to 40 with colorectal cancer.

With respect to this clone: A junction boundary mismatches the germline segment, possibly from a read error. The CDR3 spells CASSHSRDRSYEQYF. CDR3 DNA: TGTGCCAGCAGTCACTCCCGGGACAGATCCTACGAGCAGTACTTC. The chain couples TRBV6-5 to TRBJ2-7; 7 nucleotides align to TRBD1. The CDR3 is 15 amino acids. Germline CDR1 and CDR2: MNHEY and SVGAGI.

This clone was found a few times. V is TRBV6-2 or TRBV6-3 and J is TRBJ2-2; 13 bases match TRBD2. Germline lookup yields CDR1 MNHEY and CDR2 SVGEGT. J lost 6 bases, V lost 5 bases, and 3 bases had no gene match. This CDR3 spans 15 amino acids. CDR3 residues: CASSPTSGGSGELFF. CDR3 bases: TGTGCCAGCAGTCCGACTAGCGGGGGGTCCGGGGAGCTGTTTTTT.

The chain is built from TRBV5-5 and TRBJ2-7; 11 bases are a match to TRBD2. From germline, CDR1 is SGHKS and CDR2 YYEKEE (reference sequence). V lost 4 bases to trimming and J lost 4 bases; unmatched junction nucleotides: 4. The CDR3 extends over 14 amino acids. CDR3 in amino acids: CASSSTSGGYEQYV. DNA for the CDR3: TGTGCCAGCAGCAGTACTAGCGGGGGTTACGAGCAGTACGTC.

V usage is TRBV5-6 and J usage is TRBJ1-1; D remains ambiguous. CDR3 size: 14 residues. Trimming took 2 bases from V and 11 from J, leaving 19 bases between them. Germline V gene data show CDR1 as SGHDT and CDR2 as YYEEEE. CDR3 region: CASSFLNGLSRAFF. The CDR3 region has the DNA TGTGCCAGCAGCTTTTTAAATGGCCTCTCAAGGGCTTTCTTT.

This sequence joins TRBV9 and TRBJ1-2; the match to TRBD1 covers 7 bases. V lost 1 base, J lost 5 bases, and 20 bases stayed unmatched. This CDR3 is built from 19 residues. Per the germline V gene, CDR1 is SGDLS and CDR2 is YYNGEE. CDR3 in amino acids: CASSVSGGGGGGEEYGYTF. DNA for the CDR3: TGTGCCAGCAGCGTAAGTGGGGGAGGAGGGGGCGGAGAAGAATATGGCTACACCTTC. The complete variable domain, with remaining parts taken from reference TRBV9 and TRBJ1-2, reads DSGVTQTPKHLITATGQRVTLRCSPRSGDLSVYWYQQSLDQGLQFLIQYYNGEERAKGNILERFSAQQFPDLHSELNLSSLELGDSALYFCASSVSGGGGGGEEYGYTFGSGTRLTVV.

V is TRBV6-2 or TRBV6-3 and J is TRBJ2-1; maybe TRBD2 (5 bases). The V and J ends lost 2 bases and 6 bases respectively, with 23 bases between them. Germline CDR1 and CDR2: MNHEY and SVGEGT. This CDR3 contains 18 residues. CDR3 sequence: CASSYLLGRGPMGNEQFF. CDR3 sequence (DNA): TGTGCCAGCAGTTACCTTTTGGGCCGGGGTCCCATGGGCAATGAGCAGTTCTTC.

The chain employs TRBV11-2 and TRBJ2-7; no clear D gene. Germline loops: CDR1 SGHAT, CDR2 FQNNGV. The V gene lost 3 bases and the J gene lost 7 bases, with 10 bases spanning the gap. The CDR3 is made up of 12 amino acids. Written as DNA, the CDR3 is TGTGCCAGCAGCTTTCTCCCGGATGAGCAGTACGTC. Protein: CASSFLPDEQYV.

The J gene is TRBJ2-2, the V gene TRBV30; TRBD2 aligns across 13 bases. Looked up from germline, CDR1 is GTSNPN and CDR2 is SVGIG (reference sequence). J lost 6 bases, V lost 1 base, and 5 bases had no gene match. The CDR3 runs to 16 residues. The CDR3 is CAWSGGLAGESGELFF. For the CDR3, the DNA is TGTGCCTGGAGTGGAGGACTAGCGGGGGAGTCCGGGGAGCTGTTTTTT.

V usage is TRBV7-2 and J usage is TRBJ1-1; TRBD1 is a possible D gene (5 bases). With 1 base removed from V and 7 bases from J, the gap between germline ends came to 7 bases. The CDR3 is made up of 12 amino acids. Germline V gene sequence: CDR1 SGHTA, CDR2 FQGNSA. The CDR3 DNA sequence: TGTGCCAGCAGCTTAGGGGGGGGTGAAGCTTTCTTT. It is translated as CASSLGGGEAFF. The entire variable domain, with the rest obtained from reference TRBV7-2 and TRBJ1-1, is as follows: GAGVSQSPSNKVTEKGKDVELRCDPISGHTALYWYRQSLGQGLEFLIYFQGNSAPDKSGLPSDRFSAERTGGSVSTLTIQRTQQEDSAVYLCASSLGGGEAFFGQGTRLTVV.

This chain links TRBV30 with TRBJ1-5; D perhaps matches TRBD1 (6 bases). CDR1 and CDR2 from the germline V gene are GTSNPN and SVGIG (reference sequence). This CDR3 region has 14 residues. V was clipped by 0 bases and J by 6 bases, with 12 bases between them. The CDR3 protein is CAWSVKGGSQPQHF. The CDR3 coding sequence is TGTGCCTGGAGTGTAAAGGGGGGGAGTCAGCCCCAGCATTTT.

The CDR3 region has the DNA TGTGCCAGCAGTGAGGGACGGGTTAATCAGCCCCAGCATTTT. It yields the protein CASSEGRVNQPQHF. This rearrangement joins TRBV6-1 to TRBJ1-5; perhaps TRBD1 as D (5 bases). The CDR3 is 14 amino acids. From germline, CDR1 is MNHNS and CDR2 SASEGT. Trimming pared 3 bases from V and 4 bases from J, leaving 10 bases between.

The chain has TRBV7-6 and TRBJ1-2; maybe TRBD1 (6 bases). With 3 bases removed from V and 0 bases from J, the gap between germline ends came to 11 bases. Germline CDR1 SGHVS, CDR2 FNYEAQ. The CDR3 length is 15 residues. CDR3 amino acids: CASSLTRQANYGYTF. The CDR3 nucleotides are TGTGCCAGCAGCTTGACACGACAGGCTAACTATGGCTACACCTTC.

The V call is TRBV5-1, the J call TRBJ1-2; no clear D gene. Per germline, CDR1 SGHRS and CDR2 YFSETQ. The CDR3 is 14 residues long. V was shortened by 0 bases and J by 6 bases, with 12 bases between the two germline ends. The CDR3 here is CASSLAGSPHGYTF. CDR3 bases: TGCGCCAGCAGCTTGGCTGGTAGTCCACATGGCTACACCTTC. The complete variable domain, with remaining parts taken from reference TRBV5-1 and TRBJ1-2, reads KAGVTQTPRYLIKTRGQQVTLSCSPISGHRSVSWYQQTPGQGLQFLFEYFSETQRNKGNFPGRFSGRQFSNSRSEMNVSTLELGDSALYLCASSLAGSPHGYTFGSGTRLTVV.

The rearrangement links TRBV7-2 to TRBJ2-7, with D perhaps given as TRBD1 or TRBD2 (6 bases each). Trimming pared 1 base from V and 2 bases from J, leaving 9 bases between. This CDR3 has 14 residues. Germline CDR1 and CDR2: SGHTA and FQGNSA. The CDR3 DNA is TGTGCCAGCAGCTTAGAGGGGGGCCCCTACGAGCAGTACTTC. It yields the protein CASSLEGGPYEQYF.

The gene calls are TRBV23-1 and TRBJ1-1, with 10 bases fitting TRBD1. TRBV23-1 is an ORF, and what it does is uncertain. The CDR3 contains 14 residues. J gave up 5 bases and V 5 bases, and 5 bases lay outside the gene matches. The CDR3 DNA is TGCGCCAGCAGTGACGGGACAGGGGAAACTGAAGCTTTCTTT. The encoded protein is CASSDGTGETEAFF.

The gene calls are TRBV6-6 and TRBJ2-3; the match to TRBD2 covers 7 bases. CDR3 length: 17 residues. Per the germline V gene, CDR1 is MNHNY and CDR2 is SVGAGI (reference sequence). J was trimmed by 2 bases and V by 6 bases; bases with no gene match: 14. This CDR3 reads CASSRAGFRPLTDTQYF. The CDR3 bases are TGTGCCAGCAGCCGAGCGGGATTTAGGCCCCTCACAGATACGCAGTATTTT.

V is TRBV19 and J is TRBJ1-1; D is perhaps TRBD1 (5 bases). Between the trimmed V and J ends, which lost 6 bases and 7 bases, there was a span of 15 bases. This CDR3 region has 13 residues. CDR1 and CDR2 (germline): LNHDA, SQIVND (reference sequence). The CDR3 spells CASSRQGRVEAFF. The CDR3, as DNA: TGTGCCAGTAGCCGGCAGGGAAGGGTTGAAGCTTTCTTT.

This chain uses TRBV20-1 with TRBJ2-1, with D tentatively TRBD2 (6 bases). V was clipped by 3 bases and J by 4 bases, with 19 bases between them. The CDR3 is 16 residues long. Looked up from germline, CDR1 is DFQATT and CDR2 is SNEGSKA (reference sequence). The DNA for the CDR3 is TGCAGTGCTAGTGGAAATGGGGCGGGGCAATACAATGAGCAGTTCTTC. Translation: CSASGNGAGQYNEQFF.

The chain recombines TRBV29-1 with TRBJ1-2, with D unclear. The V and J ends lost 5 bases and 3 bases respectively, with 10 bases between them. Germline V gives CDR1 SQVTM, CDR2 ANQGSEA. This CDR3 has 12 amino acids. This CDR3 reads CSVRLVDYGYTF. CDR3 bases: TGCAGCGTTCGCTTGGTAGACTATGGCTACACCTTC.

The chain links TRBV27 to TRBJ1-5, with unresolved D. CDR3 size: 14 residues. Trimming left V 2 bases short and J 4 bases short, with 9 bases between. CDR1 and CDR2 from the germline V gene are MNHEY and SMNVEV (reference sequence). Here the CDR3 reads CASSLRYRNQPQHF. CDR3 coding DNA: TGTGCCAGCAGTTTAAGGTACAGAAATCAGCCCCAGCATTTT.

The rearrangement links TRBV10-3 to TRBJ1-2, with a weak D call TRBD1 (6 bases). The CDR3 loop spans 14 amino acids. The germline V gene encodes CDR1 ENHRY and CDR2 SYGVKD. Trimming took off 4 bases at V and 6 bases at J, with 15 bases between the two ends. In DNA, the CDR3 is TGTGCCATCAGTGCGGGACAAGCCTCGAATGGCTACACCTTC. Residues: CAISAGQASNGYTF.

This sequence joins TRBV6-2 or TRBV6-3 and TRBJ1-1, with D tentatively TRBD1 (6 bases). Per germline, CDR1 MNHEY and CDR2 SVGEGT. Trimming removed 4 bases at V and 7 bases at J, with 16 bases between. The CDR3 has 14 amino acids. Here the CDR3 reads CASSFGTRNGEAFF. The CDR3 nucleotides read TGTGCCAGCAGTTTCGGGACACGGAACGGTGAAGCTTTCTTT.

This clone occurred once. This rearrangement joins TRBV5-6 to TRBJ2-3; D is uncertain. CDR3 length equals 14 residues. Germline values: CDR1 SGHDT, CDR2 YYEEEE. Trimming shortened V by 1 base and J by 3 bases, and 9 bases separated the two germline ends. CDR3 sequence: CASSLRRRTDTQYF. CDR3 in DNA: TGTGCCAGCAGCTTGCGAAGGAGAACAGATACGCAGTATTTT.